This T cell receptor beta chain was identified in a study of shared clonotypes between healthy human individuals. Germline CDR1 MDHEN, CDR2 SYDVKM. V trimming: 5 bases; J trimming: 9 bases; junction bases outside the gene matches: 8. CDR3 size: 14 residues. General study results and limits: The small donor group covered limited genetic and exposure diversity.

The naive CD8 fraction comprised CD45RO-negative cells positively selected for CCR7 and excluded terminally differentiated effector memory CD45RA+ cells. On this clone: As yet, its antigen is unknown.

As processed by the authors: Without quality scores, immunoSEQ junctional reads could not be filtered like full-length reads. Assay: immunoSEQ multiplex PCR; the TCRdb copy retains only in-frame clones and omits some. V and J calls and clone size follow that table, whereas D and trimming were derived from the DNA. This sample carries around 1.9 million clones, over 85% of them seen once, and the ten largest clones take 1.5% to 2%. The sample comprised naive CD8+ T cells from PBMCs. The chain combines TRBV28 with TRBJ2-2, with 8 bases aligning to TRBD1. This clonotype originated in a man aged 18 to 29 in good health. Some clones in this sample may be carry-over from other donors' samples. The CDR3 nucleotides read TGTGCCAGCAGTCCTCGGACAGGGCCGCGGGAGCTGTTTTTT. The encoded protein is CASSPRTGPRELFF.